This T cell receptor (beta chain) was observed in a study of T cell responses to AZD1222 COVID-19 vaccine (dated by TCRdb to 2020 to 2022). Concerning the study at large: A total of about 250 trial participants underwent TCR sequencing, of whom 207 had received two doses of AZD1222 and roughly 26 had received two doses of the MenACWY control vaccine. Trial participants were enrolled by age into 18-55, 56-69 and 70-plus year subgroups, with roughly 160, 29 and 62 TCR-sequenced participants respectively.

Concerning this clone itself: The clone's antigen remains unknown. The record has no base qualities; no much larger clone is one base away.

Looking up the germline V gene (reference sequence) yields CDR1 DFQATT and CDR2 SNEGSKA. The junction carries 14 bases between V and J, which are trimmed by 3 bases and 0 bases respectively. Counted from cysteine to phenylalanine, this CDR3 has 15 amino acids. Only CDR3 DNA remains: 45 bases, in frame from the first base. The CDR3 regions of human TCRbeta chains were analyzed by immunosequencing. The study's own analysis went as follows. TCRs in the repertoires were matched against a reference library of SARS-CoV-2-specific TCRs that had been generated with the MIRA antigen-specificity platform. Breadth was defined as the fraction of unique TCRs that were SARS-CoV-2-associated. Depth was defined as the fraction of total T cells that were SARS-CoV-2-associated. Each spike-specific TCR was assigned to its reactive spike region and to a CD4 or CD8 class using the MIRA data. Log10-transformed breadth and depth values were compared by one-way ANOVA with Sidak's multiple comparisons tests. TCRdb limited this immuneACCESS table to in-frame rearrangements with V and J called. A share of clones is missing; checked studies link under half to unresolved V genes, and the rest is unexplained. The D gene and trimming were derived from the DNA, and the V and J assignments and clone size from that table. Within this sample are about 120,000 clones, with approximately 94% of them counted one time only. The top ten constitute 5% of the sample.

According to the study, the label for this sample's time point signals: about 28 days (+/-7) after the second vaccine dose. AZD1222 recipients with second doses at about 4 weeks or about 12 weeks were pooled, because spike-specific TCR depth and breadth did not differ between schedules. Vaccinee samples were obtained from the UK trials COV001 and COV002, which included a single-blind randomized controlled phase 2/3 trial of AZD1222 (ChAdOx1 nCoV-19) in healthy adults. For TCRbeta chain sequencing, PBMC samples from trial participants were taken at day 0 and at day 28 after the second dose. Here is what the overall study found, with its caveats: No day 14 peak-response samples were available, so repertoires were characterized only after the peak T cell response. Conclusions about previously exposed vaccinees are limited because only six or seven AZD1222 recipients were SARS-CoV-2 seropositive at baseline. The 56-69-year group was small, and its depth increase did not reach significance, likely because of low power. Reportedly, close to half of the unique spike-specific TCRs recognized epitopes lying outside the regions that are mutated in the B.1.351 and B.1.1.7 variants. Participants were mostly white British and included more females than males, and it was suggested by the authors that clonal diversity may have been underestimated. Spike-specific TCR breadth and depth rose significantly after two AZD1222 doses compared with day 0 and with MenACWY recipients. The vaccine-associated CD4 TCRs covered the entire spike protein, and the dominant responses fell in regions 160-218 and 743-854.

Sequenced material: peripheral blood, taken 28 days after the second AZD1222 dose. The clonotype comes from an adult who received the AZD1222 COVID-19 vaccine. The rearranged segments are TRBV20-1 and TRBJ2-5; the D segment could be TRBD1, given 6 matching bases. The CDR3 sequence is CSASPQGTYQETQYF. The DNA sequence follows: TGCAGTGCTAGTCCCCAGGGGACCTACCAAGAGACCCAGTACTTC.